A single sample is the source of the 22 T cell receptor beta chains below, sequenced in a study of human CD8 memory T cell subsets. Libraries targeted TCR beta using 5' RACE with UMIs. TCRdb re-called the 5' RACE reads and catalogs CDR3 proteins one per entry, DNA excluded. Its table lists about 7,900 distinct CDR3 sequences. Sequencing used CD8+ T cells from PBMCs. The receptors originated from a human donor in good health.

The V and J genes are TRBV9 and TRBJ1-1; without DNA, the TCRdb call of TRBD1 cannot be checked. Germline values: CDR1 SGDLS, CDR2 YYNGEE. The CDR3 extends over 16 amino acids. CDR3: CASNQGKDRGFTEAFF.

The gene calls are TRBV7-2 and TRBJ1-1. CDR1 SGHTA and CDR2 FQGNSA come from the germline V gene. The length of the CDR3 is 11 residues. The CDR3 region is CASSLGSEAFF.

V usage is TRBV11-3 and J usage is TRBJ2-1; lacking DNA, the TRBD1 call made by TCRdb goes unchecked. CDR1 and CDR2 (germline): SGHNT, YENEEA. The CDR3 is 16 amino acids. The CDR3 sequence is CASSLARTGIGNEQFF.

This clonotype counts as medium-sized by frequency. The V gene is TRBV6-2 or TRBV6-3, the J gene TRBJ2-1; there is no DNA to check the TCRdb D call of TRBD2. This CDR3 is built from 16 residues. The germline gives CDR1 MNHEY, CDR2 SVGEGT. The CDR3 loop reads CASSYVGTSGINEQFF.

This chain joins TRBV6-6 and TRBJ2-7. The CDR3 loop spans 13 amino acids. Germline lookup yields CDR1 MNHNY and CDR2 SVGAGI (reference sequence). CDR3 region: CASSYPLNYEQYF.

The rearrangement uses TRBV12-3 or TRBV12-4 and TRBJ2-7; TCRdb picks TRBD1, but there is no DNA to check that call. This CDR3 region has 14 residues. The CDR3 region is CASSRQGSSYEQYF.

The chain has TRBV19 and TRBJ2-1. The germline gives CDR1 LNHDA, CDR2 SQIVND (reference sequence). The CDR3 totals 14 residues. The CDR3 here is CASNGASSYNEQFF. Supplemented by reference TRBV19 and TRBJ2-1, the full variable domain reads DGGITQSPKYLFRKEGQNVTLSCEQNLNHDAMYWYRQDPGQGLRLIYYSQIVNDFQKGDIAEGYSVSREKKESFPLTVTSAQKNPTAFYLCASNGASSYNEQFFGPGTRLTVL.

This sequence joins TRBV11-2 and TRBJ2-5. This CDR3 comprises 14 residues. From germline, CDR1 is SGHAT and CDR2 FQNNGV. CDR3 amino acids: CASSLSRGLETQYF.

The chain combines TRBV11-3 with TRBJ2-7; absent DNA, TCRdb's TRBD1 call cannot be checked. The CDR3 consists of 11 residues. CDR1 and CDR2 from the germline V gene are SGHNT and YENEEA. The CDR3 loop reads CASLGDYEQYF.

J is TRBJ2-3 and V is TRBV7-2; TCRdb designates TRBD2, a call that cannot be tested without DNA. The CDR3 is made up of 16 amino acids. Germline CDR1 reads SGHTA; CDR2 reads FQGNSA. CDR3 loop: CASSLTSGGAGDTQYF. Full variable domain (missing parts from reference TRBV7-2 and TRBJ2-3): GAGVSQSPSNKVTEKGKDVELRCDPISGHTALYWYRQSLGQGLEFLIYFQGNSAPDKSGLPSDRFSAERTGGSVSTLTIQRTQQEDSAVYLCASSLTSGGAGDTQYFGPGTRLTVL.

This sequence joins TRBV30 and TRBJ2-3; lacking DNA, the TRBD1 call made by TCRdb goes unchecked. Per germline, CDR1 GTSNPN and CDR2 SVGIG (reference sequence). The CDR3 length is 14 residues. This chain's CDR3 is CAWNRGAGTDTQYF.

The chain links TRBV28 to TRBJ2-3; TCRdb reports TRBD2, a call that lacks DNA to check it against. This CDR3 region has 14 residues. Germline CDR1 is MDHEN and CDR2 is SYDVKM. CDR3 amino acids: CASSDSGRGDTQYF.

The genes are TRBV12-3 or TRBV12-4 and TRBJ2-3; TCRdb returns TRBD2, unconfirmable since there is no DNA. The length of the CDR3 is 17 residues. CDR3 in amino acids: CASIGSGGISSTDTQYF.

The rearrangement links TRBV13 to TRBJ2-7; the TCRdb call, TRBD2, lacks DNA for checking. The CDR3 covers 15 residues. Germline V lookup: CDR1 PRHDT, CDR2 FYEKMQ (reference sequence). The CDR3 spells CASSFRSGGRYEQYF.

The J gene is TRBJ2-5, the V gene TRBV15; TCRdb reports TRBD1, a call that lacks DNA to check it against. Germline CDR1 LNHNV, CDR2 YYDKDF (reference sequence). The CDR3 is 14 residues long. CDR3: CATSGQGTQETQYF.

The chain is built from TRBV28 and TRBJ1-1; the D call of TRBD1 rests on TCRdb alone, since no DNA is present to check it. The CDR3 is 14 residues long. CDR1 is MDHEN and CDR2 is SYDVKM in the germline V gene. The CDR3 here is CASRSPGDLTEAFF.

This chain links TRBV9 with TRBJ2-1; with no DNA, the TCRdb D assignment of TRBD1 cannot be verified. Germline loops: CDR1 SGDLS, CDR2 YYNGEE. The CDR3 extends over 17 amino acids. CDR3 protein: CASSGSPTGGSYNEQFF.

The chain has TRBV6-2 or TRBV6-3 and TRBJ2-7; with no DNA, the TCRdb D assignment of TRBD1 cannot be verified. Germline CDR1 and CDR2: MNHEY and SVGEGT. The CDR3 runs to 15 residues. The CDR3 here is CASSYSTARDREQYF.

The chain links TRBV19 to TRBJ2-5; TCRdb selects TRBD1, and the lack of DNA leaves this call unchecked. CDR3 length: 16 amino acids. Germline CDR1 is LNHDA and CDR2 is SQIVND (reference sequence). CDR3 sequence: CASSIVQGGLQETQYF.

J is TRBJ2-2 and V is TRBV2; TCRdb gives TRBD2 as the D gene, but with no DNA this cannot be confirmed. CDR1 and CDR2 (germline): SNHLY, FYNNEI. CDR3 length equals 16 residues. The CDR3 reads CASRSGSGLDTGELFF. The complete variable domain, with remaining parts taken from reference TRBV2 and TRBJ2-2, reads EPEVTQTPSHQVTQMGQEVILRCVPISNHLYFYWYRQILGQKVEFLVSFYNNEISEKSEIFDDQFSVERPDGSNFTLKIRSTKLEDSAMYFCASRSGSGLDTGELFFGEGSRLTVL.

The chain uses TRBV6-2 or TRBV6-3 and TRBJ2-1; TCRdb reports TRBD2, a call that lacks DNA to check it against. The CDR3 runs 19 residues. CDR1 and CDR2 (germline): MNHEY, SVGEGT. CDR3 residues: CASSSPVGGRARYHNEQFF.

The chain employs TRBV5-1 and TRBJ2-1; TCRdb calls TRBD1, which cannot be checked without DNA. Germline V gene data show CDR1 as SGHRS and CDR2 as YFSETQ. The CDR3 is 15 amino acids. The CDR3 spells CASSILTGQTNEQFF. The full variable domain, completed using reference TRBV5-1 and TRBJ2-1, is KAGVTQTPRYLIKTRGQQVTLSCSPISGHRSVSWYQQTPGQGLQFLFEYFSETQRNKGNFPGRFSGRQFSNSRSEMNVSTLELGDSALYLCASSILTGQTNEQFFGPGTRLTVL.